Listed here are 10 T cell receptor beta chains from one sample, sequenced in a study of T cell responses to AZD1222 COVID-19 vaccine. Assay used: immunoSEQ multiplex PCR; TCRdb lists only in-frame clones, some missing. The sample consists of about 73,000 clones, more than 70% of them appearing once. The starting material was peripheral blood, obtained on day 0 of AZD1222 vaccination. The receptors originated from an adult in good health.

The V call is TRBV29-1, the J call TRBJ2-3; a possible D gene is TRBD1 (5 bases). From germline, CDR1 is SQVTM and CDR2 ANQGSEA. The CDR3 has 14 amino acids. Trimming stripped 6 bases from V and 0 bases from J, with 13 bases between. The CDR3 is CSVPRAGSTDTQYF. The CDR3 bases are TGCAGCGTACCCAGGGCAGGGAGCACAGATACGCAGTATTTT.

This chain joins TRBV9 and TRBJ1-2, with unresolved D. Germline CDR1 SGDLS, CDR2 YYNGEE. The V end lost 4 bases, the J end lost 2 bases, and 12 bases lay between the germline ends. CDR3 length equals 14 residues. The CDR3 DNA follows: TGTGCCAGCAGCCCCAGGACGGGCAACTATGGCTACACCTTC. This sequence encodes CASSPRTGNYGYTF. The full variable domain, completed using reference TRBV9 and TRBJ1-2, is DSGVTQTPKHLITATGQRVTLRCSPRSGDLSVYWYQQSLDQGLQFLIQYYNGEERAKGNILERFSAQQFPDLHSELNLSSLELGDSALYFCASSPRTGNYGYTFGSGTRLTVV.

This rearrangement joins TRBV5-4 to TRBJ2-3, with TRBD1 matching 7 bases. CDR3 length equals 17 residues. With 0 bases clipped from V and 5 bases from J, the junction kept 12 bases outside the gene matches. In germline, CDR1 is SGHNT, CDR2 YYREEE (reference sequence). CDR3 residues: CASSLARFDRALDTQYF. The DNA of the CDR3 is TGTGCCAGCAGCTTGGCTCGTTTCGACAGGGCGTTAGATACGCAGTATTTT.

The chain joins TRBV13 to TRBJ2-7; 7 bases are shared with TRBD2. CDR3 length equals 13 residues. Trimming removed 8 bases from V and 6 bases from J; junction bases left unmatched: 10. CDR1 PRHDT and CDR2 FYEKMQ come from the germline V gene (reference sequence). CDR3 protein: CASSGGRGFEQYF. The CDR3 region has the DNA TGTGCCAGCTCGGGGGGAAGGGGCTTCGAGCAGTACTTC.

V and J are TRBV4-1 and TRBJ1-2; 10 nucleotides align to TRBD1. The CDR3 length is 15 residues. Germline CDR1 reads MGHRA; CDR2 reads YSYEKL. V was clipped by 2 bases and J by 7 bases; unmatched bases: 7. CDR3 amino acids: CASSQMGQGPRGYTF. CDR3 DNA sequence: TGCGCCAGCAGCCAAATGGGACAGGGGCCTCGTGGCTACACCTTC.

The rearrangement links TRBV30 to TRBJ1-5; D unresolved. The germline V gene has CDR1 GTSNPN and CDR2 SVGIG (reference sequence). The V end was cut by 3 bases, the J end by 3 bases, with 9 bases between. This CDR3 comprises 13 residues. The CDR3 loop reads CAWRSSPNQPQHF. DNA of the CDR3: TGTGCCTGGAGGTCCAGTCCCAATCAGCCCCAGCATTTT. Using reference TRBV30 and TRBJ1-5 for the parts outside the CDR3, the full variable domain is SQTIHQWPATLVQPVGSPLSLECTVEGTSNPNLYWYRQAAGRGLQLLFYSVGIGQISSEVPQNLSASRPQDRQFILSSKKLLLSDSGFYLCAWRSSPNQPQHFGDGTRLSIL.

This chain links TRBV23-1 with TRBJ1-6, with D hard to call. TRBV23-1 is known as an ORF, though its function is uncertain. CDR3 length equals 12 residues. V shed 0 bases and J shed 12 bases, with 6 bases lying between them. Here the CDR3 reads CASSQSSRPLHF. The CDR3, as DNA: TGCGCCAGCAGTCAATCTTCCAGACCCCTCCACTTT.

The rearrangement joins TRBV5-1 to TRBJ1-2; TRBD1 matches 10 bases. The CDR3 is made up of 16 amino acids. Germline loops: CDR1 SGHRS, CDR2 YFSETQ. The ends lost 4 bases at V and 8 bases at J; junction bases unmatched: 14. The CDR3 nucleotides are TGCGCCAGCAGCCTAGATACGACAGGGGGCGTGTACGGCTACACCTTC. It encodes CASSLDTTGGVYGYTF.

This chain links TRBV6-5 with TRBJ2-7; D perhaps matches TRBD1 (6 bases). Deletions cut 5 bases from V and 3 bases from J, with 11 bases between. This CDR3 comprises 13 residues. Germline CDR1 reads MNHEY; CDR2 reads SVGAGI. CDR3 nucleotide sequence: TGTGCCAGCAGTCACCGGGACAACTACGAGCAGTACTTC. It codes for CASSHRDNYEQYF.

J is TRBJ1-1 and V is TRBV28, with 8 bases aligning to TRBD1. From germline, CDR1 is MDHEN and CDR2 SYDVKM. The CDR3 covers 11 residues. The V and J ends lost 5 bases and 13 bases, in that order; junction bases with no gene match: 6. Here the CDR3 DNA reads TGTGCCAGCAGTAAACGGACAGGGAATTTCTTT. Translation: CASSKRTGNFF.